This entry lists 18 T cell receptor beta chains sequenced from one sample in a study of T cell changes during pregnancy in multiple sclerosis. The data were produced by immunoSEQ multiplex PCR, yet TCRdb's version contains in-frame clones alone and is incomplete. The sample lists about 69,000 clones; about 88% were seen once. Material: peripheral blood, obtained before pregnancy. The receptors come from a female donor with multiple sclerosis, enrolled in a pregnancy study.

The chain is built from TRBV5-1 and TRBJ2-5; a possible D gene is TRBD1 (6 bases). Trimming pared 4 bases from V and 1 base from J, leaving 11 bases between. The CDR3 runs to 14 residues. CDR1 SGHRS and CDR2 YFSETQ come from the germline V gene. CDR3 bases: TGCGCCAGCAGCAACGGCAGGGGCCAAGAGACCCAGTACTTC. This sequence encodes CASSNGRGQETQYF.

The chain uses TRBV5-6 and TRBJ1-4; the match to TRBD1 covers 8 bases. The germline CDR1 and CDR2 sequences are SGHDT and YYEEEE. This CDR3 is built from 14 residues. V was pared by 5 bases and J by 8 bases, with 8 bases of the junction left unmatched. The CDR3 region is CASSYGQGREKLFF. The CDR3 nucleotides are TGTGCCAGCAGTTACGGACAGGGACGGGAAAAACTGTTTTTT. The full variable domain, in which reference TRBV5-6 and TRBJ1-4 provide the parts outside the CDR3, is DAGVTQSPTHLIKTRGQQVTLRCSPKSGHDTVSWYQQALGQGPQFIFQYYEEEERQRGNFPDRFSGHQFPNYSSELNVNALLLGDSALYLCASSYGQGREKLFFGSGTQLSVL.

The chain has TRBV6-5 and TRBJ1-5; 9 nucleotides align to TRBD1. J gave up 7 bases and V 5 bases, and 9 bases lay outside the gene matches. CDR1 is MNHEY and CDR2 is SVGAGI in the germline V gene. The CDR3 consists of 15 residues. The CDR3 region is CASSGTGTGTQPQHF. CDR3 DNA sequence: TGTGCCAGCAGTGGCACCGGGACAGGGACCCAGCCCCAGCATTTT.

The CDR3 is CASSMERYYEQYF. For the CDR3, the DNA is TGTGCCAGCAGCATGGAGCGGTACTACGAGCAGTACTTC. The V and J genes are TRBV6-5 and TRBJ2-7, with D maybe TRBD2 (5 bases). There are 13 residues in the CDR3. Deletions cut 6 bases from V and 3 bases from J, with 12 bases between. Germline V gives CDR1 MNHEY, CDR2 SVGAGI.

This rearrangement joins TRBV27 to TRBJ2-1; TRBD2 is a possible D gene (5 bases). Trimming shortened V by 0 bases and J by 3 bases, and 12 bases separated the two germline ends. Germline CDR1 reads MNHEY; CDR2 reads SMNVEV (reference sequence). The CDR3 contains 16 residues. The chain's CDR3 is CASSLSSGEIYNEQFF. For the CDR3, the DNA is TGTGCCAGCAGTTTATCGAGCGGAGAGATCTACAATGAGCAGTTCTTC.

DNA for the CDR3: TGCGCCAGCAGCTTGGAGGTAGCGCCGGGCAATGAGCAGTTCTTC. This translates into CASSLEVAPGNEQFF. V and J are TRBV5-1 and TRBJ2-1, with D maybe TRBD2 (5 bases). In germline, CDR1 is SGHRS, CDR2 YFSETQ. V gave up 0 bases and J gave up 6 bases, with 13 bases separating them. The CDR3 consists of 15 residues.

V gene TRBV6-1 combines with J gene TRBJ2-7; a possible D gene is TRBD2 (6 bases). Trimming cost V 6 bases and J 1 base, with 7 bases left between them. Germline values: CDR1 MNHNS, CDR2 SASEGT. The CDR3 runs 12 residues. The CDR3 DNA is TGTGCCAGCAGCGGGACTTCCTACGAGCAGTACTTC. Amino acids: CASSGTSYEQYF.

The chain couples TRBV6-1 to TRBJ1-5; D is possibly TRBD1 (5 bases). CDR1 MNHNS and CDR2 SASEGT come from the germline V gene. The V and J ends lost 0 bases and 1 base respectively, with 22 bases between them. The length of the CDR3 is 20 residues. The CDR3: CASSEAPGGWAFMSNQPQHF. The CDR3, as DNA: TGTGCCAGCAGTGAAGCCCCCGGGGGGTGGGCGTTTATGAGCAATCAGCCCCAGCATTTT.

The rearrangement uses TRBV18 and TRBJ2-7, with D perhaps matching TRBD2 (6 bases). Per the germline V gene, CDR1 is KGHSH and CDR2 is LQKENI. This CDR3 is built from 14 residues. Trimming removed 2 bases from V and 7 bases from J, with 15 bases in between. The CDR3 DNA reads TGTGCCAGCTCACCATTCGGAGGGGCCGGGGAGCAGTACTTC. As protein: CASSPFGGAGEQYF. The full variable domain, its missing parts supplied by reference TRBV18 and TRBJ2-7, is NAGVMQNPRHLVRRRGQEARLRCSPMKGHSHVYWYRQLPEEGLKFMVYLQKENIIDESGMPKERFSAEFPKEGPSILRIQQVVRGDSAAYFCASSPFGGAGEQYFGPGTRLTVT.

The V and J genes are TRBV19 and TRBJ1-5; D unresolved. V lost 4 bases to trimming and J lost 7 bases, with 5 bases between them. This CDR3 region has 11 residues. In germline, CDR1 is LNHDA, CDR2 SQIVND (reference sequence). CDR3 sequence: CASSNIQPQHF. The DNA for the CDR3 is TGTGCCAGTAGTAACATACAGCCCCAGCATTTT.

V gene TRBV7-6 combines with J gene TRBJ2-6; D may be TRBD2 (6 bases). Germline assignment: CDR1 SGHVS and CDR2 FNYEAQ. V dropped 5 bases and J dropped 0 bases, with 14 bases sitting between them. This CDR3 comprises 17 residues. The CDR3 DNA is TGTGCCAGCAGCCCGACGGTGGGGGGCTCTGGGGCCAACGTCCTGACTTTC. It yields the protein CASSPTVGGSGANVLTF.

This sequence joins TRBV10-1 and TRBJ2-7; 10 nucleotides agree with TRBD2. The CDR3 is 15 amino acids. Germline loops: CDR1 WNHNN, CDR2 SYGVQD (reference sequence). V shed 5 bases, J shed 3 bases, and the junction held 7 bases outside the gene matches. The CDR3, as DNA: TGCGCCAGCAGTAGCGGGAGGGCCGTTAACTACGAGCAGTACTTC. Its protein is CASSSGRAVNYEQYF.

This chain joins TRBV30 and TRBJ2-5; D is undetermined. V dropped 2 bases and J dropped 5 bases, with 3 bases sitting between them. CDR1 GTSNPN and CDR2 SVGIG come from the germline V gene (reference sequence). CDR3 length equals 10 residues. The DNA for the CDR3 is TGTGCCTGGAGTCGGGAGACCCAGTACTTC. This encodes CAWSRETQYF.

V is TRBV18 and J is TRBJ2-1; the match to TRBD2 covers 9 bases. In germline, CDR1 is KGHSH, CDR2 LQKENI. With V trimmed by 3 bases and J by 3 bases, 6 bases remained unmatched. CDR3 length: 16 residues. The CDR3 region is CASSPGSGGSYNEQFF. The CDR3 bases are TGTGCCAGCTCACCCGGAAGCGGGGGGAGCTACAATGAGCAGTTCTTC.

The rearrangement links TRBV4-3 to TRBJ2-1; 7 bases are shared with TRBD2. The germline CDR1 and CDR2 sequences are LGHNA and YSLEER. After removal of 0 bases from V and 2 bases from J, the junction contained 10 bases not matched to a gene. The CDR3 length is 18 residues. The CDR3 is CASSQDLAAGDTYNEQFF. The CDR3 DNA sequence: TGCGCCAGCAGCCAAGATCTAGCGGCAGGTGATACCTACAATGAGCAGTTCTTC.

The chain couples TRBV15 to TRBJ2-7, with D possibly being TRBD2 (5 bases). Looked up from germline, CDR1 is LNHNV and CDR2 is YYDKDF (reference sequence). With 4 bases removed from V and 8 bases from J, the gap between germline ends came to 18 bases. This CDR3 is 14 amino acids long. The CDR3, as DNA: TGTGCCACCAGCATCGGACCGGACTTTTGGAAGCAGTACTTC. This sequence encodes CATSIGPDFWKQYF.

Only a few counts were recorded for this clone. This rearrangement joins TRBV6-5 to TRBJ1-1; 8 bases are a match to TRBD1. The CDR3 sequence is 13 residues long. The V and J ends lost 6 bases and 5 bases, in that order; junction bases with no gene match: 5. Germline values: CDR1 MNHEY, CDR2 SVGAGI. The DNA of the CDR3 is TGTGCCAGCAGGACGACAGGGGTAACTGAAGCTTTCTTT. As protein: CASRTTGVTEAFF.

The gene calls are TRBV10-3 and TRBJ2-5, with 12 bases matching TRBD2. V shed 2 bases and J 9 bases; nucleotides not matched to a gene: 4. The germline V gene encodes CDR1 ENHRY and CDR2 SYGVKD. CDR3 length: 14 amino acids. CDR3 in DNA: TGTGCCATCAGTGAGAGTACTAGCGGGGGGTCCCAGTACTTC. It is translated as CAISESTSGGSQYF.